The 10 T cell receptor beta chains below were found in one sample sequenced in a study of post-analysis software for immune sequencing data. Points from the study as a whole: With TRBV5-6, TRBV5-1 and TRBV20-1 included, about five TRBV segments were more frequent in patients than in controls.

Built from TCR beta cDNA, the libraries had unique molecular identifiers in them. TCRdb processed the PCR reads anew with MiXCR; each CDR3 protein has one entry. The sample comprises roughly 620,000 distinct CDR3 sequences, 44% of which are singletons, and 1.5% to 2% rests with the top ten. No antigen has been assigned to these receptors. The specimen was blood. Source of these receptors: a girl under 18 with multiple sclerosis.

The rearrangement uses TRBV9 and TRBJ2-5, with 9 bases that match TRBD1. The end of the DNA is better explained by TRBJ2-7, so the J call may be wrong. Germline CDR1 is SGDLS and CDR2 is YYNGEE. The CDR3 covers 12 residues. As DNA, the CDR3 is TGTGCCAGCAGTACAGGGGGCGACGAGCAGTACTTC. The encoded protein is CASSTGGDEQYF.

V gene TRBV20-1 combines with J gene TRBJ2-1, with D unresolved. The CDR3 is 13 residues long. Per the germline V gene, CDR1 is DFQATT and CDR2 is SNEGSKA (reference sequence). Trimming took off 4 bases at V and 0 bases at J, with 7 bases between the two ends. The CDR3 loop reads CSAMVPSYNEQFF. The DNA for the CDR3 is TGCAGTGCTATGGTTCCCTCCTACAATGAGCAGTTCTTC.

V usage is TRBV5-1 and J usage is TRBJ2-7; 7 nucleotides match TRBD2. Germline CDR1 and CDR2: SGHRS and YFSETQ. V was clipped by 3 bases and J by 6 bases; unmatched bases: 6. The CDR3 consists of 13 residues. Here the CDR3 reads CASSSKAGSEQYF. CDR3 coding DNA: TGCGCCAGCAGCTCTAAAGCGGGGTCCGAGCAGTACTTC.

This clonotype was detected a few times. The chain links TRBV6-1 to TRBJ2-5, with D perhaps matching TRBD1 (6 bases). V was trimmed by 10 bases and J by 3 bases, leaving 15 bases between them. This CDR3 is 13 amino acids long. CDR1 and CDR2 (germline): MNHNS, SASEGT. DNA for the CDR3: TGTGCCATAAAACGACAGGACGAAGAGACCCAGTACTTC. Translating it yields CAIKRQDEETQYF.

This clonotype came up a few times. The chain employs TRBV29-1 and TRBJ2-3; 7 positions match TRBD1. After removal of 2 bases from V and 6 bases from J, the junction contained 8 bases not matched to a gene. The CDR3 runs to 14 residues. The germline V gene has CDR1 SQVTM and CDR2 ANQGSEA. The CDR3 here is CSVERNRGWDTQYF. Written as DNA, the CDR3 is TGCAGCGTTGAAAGGAACAGGGGATGGGATACGCAGTATTTT.

This clonotype occurred a few times. The chain uses TRBV28 and TRBJ2-7, with D maybe TRBD1 (6 bases). V was shortened by 4 bases and J by 3 bases, with 13 bases between the two germline ends. The CDR3 has 14 residues. The germline V gene encodes CDR1 MDHEN and CDR2 SYDVKM. Here the CDR3 reads CASSSRDTFYEQYF. The CDR3, as DNA: TGTGCCAGCAGTTCCCGGGACACCTTCTACGAGCAGTACTTC.

There are a few counts of this clonotype. The rearrangement links TRBV12-3 or TRBV12-4 to TRBJ2-7, with D possibly being TRBD2 (6 bases). V was pared by 6 bases and J by 4 bases, with 13 bases between. The CDR3 consists of 13 residues. CDR3 DNA: TGTGCCAGCAGCTCGGGGGATCGATACGAGCAGTACTTC. As protein: CASSSGDRYEQYF.

The rearrangement joins TRBV3-1 to TRBJ1-5; D is unclear. Germline V gives CDR1 LGHDT, CDR2 YNNKEL (reference sequence). This CDR3 comprises 17 residues. The germline V and J ends were trimmed by 1 base and 2 bases, with 15 bases remaining between them. The CDR3 here is CASSQGGPTRGNQPQHF. The CDR3 DNA reads as TGTGCCAGCAGCCAAGGTGGGCCAACCCGGGGCAATCAGCCCCAGCATTTT.

The table lists this clonotype with a count of one. The chain recombines TRBV5-1 with TRBJ2-1, with 7 bases aligning to TRBD1. CDR1 and CDR2 (germline): SGHRS, YFSETQ. The V and J ends lost 3 bases and 10 bases, in that order; junction bases with no gene match: 19. CDR3 length equals 17 residues. The CDR3 region has the DNA TGCGCCAGCAGCTACGGGACAGTCGGCGGAGGTGGGGAAGAGCAGTTCTTC. Encoded protein: CASSYGTVGGGGEEQFF.

The chain uses TRBV12-3 or TRBV12-4 and TRBJ2-1; D could derive from TRBD1 or TRBD2 (5 bases each). Trimming left V 3 bases short and J 4 bases short, with 10 bases between. This CDR3 is 14 amino acids long. CDR3 region: CASSFLGPYNEQFF. For the CDR3, the DNA is TGTGCCAGCAGTTTCCTGGGACCGTACAATGAGCAGTTCTTC.